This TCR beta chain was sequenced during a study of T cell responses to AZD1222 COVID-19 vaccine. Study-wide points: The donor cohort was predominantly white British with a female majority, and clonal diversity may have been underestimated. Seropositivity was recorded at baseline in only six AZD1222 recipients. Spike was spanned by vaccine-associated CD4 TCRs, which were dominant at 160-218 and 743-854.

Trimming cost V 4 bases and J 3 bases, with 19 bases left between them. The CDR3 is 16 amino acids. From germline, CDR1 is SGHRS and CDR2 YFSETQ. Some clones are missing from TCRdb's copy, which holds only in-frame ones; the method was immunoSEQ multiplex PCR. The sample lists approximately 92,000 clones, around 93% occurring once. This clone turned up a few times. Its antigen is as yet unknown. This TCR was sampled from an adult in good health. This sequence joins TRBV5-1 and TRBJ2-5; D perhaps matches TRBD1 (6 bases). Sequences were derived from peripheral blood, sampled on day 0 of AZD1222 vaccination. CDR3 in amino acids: CASSPPGQGNEETQYF. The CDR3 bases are TGCGCCAGCAGCCCACCGGGACAAGGGAATGAAGAGACCCAGTACTTC.